One sample yielded the 31 T cell receptor beta chains listed below, sequenced in a study of blood T cell repertoires in COVID-19 (dated by TCRdb to 2018 to 2021). Libraries were constructed by the immunoSEQ multiplex PCR assay. The immuneACCESS repertoire file appears here via TCRdb, limited to in-frame rearrangements. These files lack a portion of the clones; in checked studies, under half of the deficit traces to unresolved V genes, and the cause of the others is not known. This sample holds some 96,000 clones; about 84% were observed only once. The top ten hold roughly 13% of the sample. What was sequenced was peripheral blood. The source of these receptors is a human donor in a cohort sampled during active COVID-19.

This chain joins TRBV12-2 and TRBJ2-1; the D call TRBD2 from the table was never checked on the DNA. TRBV12-2 is given as a pseudogene. The CDR3 loop spans 16 amino acids. The CDR3 here is CASRPRTSGAPWVQFF. The CDR3 nucleotides read TGTGCAAGTCGCCCGCGGACTAGCGGGGCCCCGTGGGTGCAGTTCTTC.

The chain couples TRBV6-6 to TRBJ1-1; D possibly corresponds to TRBD1 (5 bases). Looked up from germline, CDR1 is MNHNY and CDR2 is SVGAGI (reference sequence). This CDR3 spans 14 amino acids. The V end was cut by 2 bases, the J end by 6 bases, with 13 bases between. CDR3 bases: TGTGCCAGCAGTTACCGCTTTGACAGATCTGAAGCTTTCTTT. It encodes CASSYRFDRSEAFF.

V is TRBV5-5 and J is TRBJ2-4; TRBD2 matches 8 bases. Germline values: CDR1 SGHKS, CDR2 YYEKEE (reference sequence). Germline trimming cut 3 bases from V and 4 bases from J; bases unmatched to any gene: 9. The CDR3 extends over 16 amino acids. The chain's CDR3 is CASSSDRGGNKNIQYF. The CDR3 DNA reads as TGTGCCAGCAGCTCCGACCGCGGGGGGAATAAAAACATTCAGTACTTC. Complete variable domain (other parts from reference TRBV5-5 and TRBJ2-4): DAGVTQSPTHLIKTRGQQVTLRCSPISGHKSVSWYQQVLGQGPQFIFQYYEKEERGRGNFPDRFSARQFPNYSSELNVNALLLGDSALYLCASSSDRGGNKNIQYFGAGTRLSVL.

The chain employs TRBV16 and TRBJ1-2; 8 nucleotides agree with TRBD1. The CDR3 totals 15 residues. The V segment lost 4 bases and the J segment 5 bases; nucleotides outside the gene matches: 9. Germline V CDR1 and CDR2: KGHSY, FQNENV. This chain's CDR3 is CASSLPDRGKYGYTF. Here the CDR3 DNA reads TGTGCCAGCAGCCTACCCGACAGGGGAAAGTATGGCTACACCTTC.

The chain has TRBV6-5 and TRBJ1-1; possibly TRBD1 for D (6 bases). This CDR3 region has 15 residues. V was pared by 7 bases and J by 1 base, with 16 bases between. The germline gives CDR1 MNHEY, CDR2 SVGAGI. CDR3 amino acids: CASKTQGIENTEAFF. DNA for the CDR3: TGTGCCAGCAAAACGCAGGGGATAGAGAACACTGAAGCTTTCTTT.

CDR3 region: CASSQDRGYSTDTQYF. Here the CDR3 DNA reads TGCGCCAGCAGCCAAGATCGGGGGTATAGCACAGATACGCAGTATTTT. The rearrangement joins TRBV4-3 to TRBJ2-3; a weak D match, TRBD2 (6 bases). Germline lookup yields CDR1 LGHNA and CDR2 YSLEER. The CDR3 spans 16 residues. The V and J ends lost 0 bases and 0 bases respectively, with 10 bases between them.

The chain employs TRBV7-9 and TRBJ2-7; perhaps TRBD2 as D (6 bases). There are 13 residues in the CDR3. Trimming cost V 3 bases and J 5 bases, with 11 bases left between them. CDR1 is SEHNR, CDR2 FQNEAQ, per germline (reference sequence). The CDR3 nucleotides are TGTGCCAGCAGCTTGACCGGAGGGGACGAGCAGTACTTC. Its translation is CASSLTGGDEQYF.

The chain employs TRBV19 and TRBJ1-3, with D unresolved. The CDR3 sequence is 14 residues long. The germline CDR1 and CDR2 sequences are LNHDA and SQIVND (reference sequence). Deletions cut 4 bases from V and 3 bases from J, with 10 bases between. The chain's CDR3 is CASSTGLRGNTIYF. The CDR3 DNA follows: TGTGCCAGTAGTACCGGGTTGCGTGGAAACACCATATATTTT.

The chain uses TRBV5-1 and TRBJ1-2; 7 nucleotides agree with TRBD1. Unmatched junction bases numbered 5, after V lost 4 bases and J lost 5 bases. In germline, CDR1 is SGHRS, CDR2 YFSETQ. The CDR3 spans 13 residues. The CDR3 loop reads CASSGGTEYGYTF. CDR3 DNA sequence: TGCGCCAGCAGCGGGGGGACAGAATATGGCTACACCTTC.

The chain is built from TRBV11-2 and TRBJ2-5, with 8 bases aligning to TRBD1. The CDR3 spans 14 residues. Trimming removed 1 base from V and 8 bases from J; junction bases left unmatched: 6. Germline V gene data show CDR1 as SGHAT and CDR2 as FQNNGV. CDR3: CASSLVPTGVTQYF. The CDR3 region has the DNA TGTGCCAGCAGCTTAGTTCCGACAGGGGTAACCCAGTACTTC.

V and J are TRBV7-8 and TRBJ1-1; TRBD1 might be the D (5 bases). This CDR3 spans 15 amino acids. With 1 base removed from V and 1 base from J, the gap between germline ends came to 10 bases. Germline V gene lookup returns CDR1 SGHVS and CDR2 FQNEAQ. CDR3: CASSLVAGKNTEAFF. Written as DNA, the CDR3 is TGTGCCAGCAGCTTAGTTGCAGGGAAGAACACTGAAGCTTTCTTT.

Worth noting for this clone: An end of the junction differs from the germline gene, which may be a read error. The rearrangement links TRBV5-8 to TRBJ1-4, with TRBD1 as a possible D gene (5 bases). This CDR3 contains 15 residues. The germline V gene has CDR1 SGHTS and CDR2 YDEGEE. The CDR3 reads CATSLPGPLNEKLFF. In nucleotides, the CDR3 is TGTGCCACCAGCTTGCCAGGGCCGCTCAATGAAAAACTGTTTTTT.

This chain joins TRBV6-2 or TRBV6-3 and TRBJ1-5; tentatively, D is TRBD1 (6 bases). Trimming removed 3 bases at V and 4 bases at J, with 10 bases between. The germline V gene has CDR1 MNHEY and CDR2 SVGEGT. The CDR3 extends over 14 amino acids. CDR3 amino acids: CASSYQGWNQPQHF. The CDR3, as DNA: TGTGCCAGCAGTTATCAGGGGTGGAATCAGCCCCAGCATTTT.

The genes are TRBV11-3 and TRBJ2-7; 7 nucleotides agree with TRBD2. Per the germline V gene, CDR1 is SGHNT and CDR2 is YENEEA. V shed 5 bases, J shed 4 bases, and the junction held 5 bases outside the gene matches. CDR3 size: 13 residues. This chain's CDR3 is CASSLQAGYEQYF. The CDR3 DNA reads TGTGCCAGCAGCCTCCAAGCGGGATACGAGCAGTACTTC.

This clone was counted only a few times. The gene calls are TRBV7-8 and TRBJ2-5, with a possible D match to TRBD2 (6 bases). This CDR3 spans 14 amino acids. CDR1 and CDR2 (germline): SGHVS, FQNEAQ. V lost 1 base, J lost 4 bases, and 10 bases lay in between. CDR3 nucleotides: TGTGCCAGCAGCTTAGAGGTCGGGGGAGAGACCCAGTACTTC. It encodes CASSLEVGGETQYF.

The chain employs TRBV29-1 and TRBJ2-5; D unclear. V lost 4 bases and J lost 5, with 11 bases in between. The CDR3 extends over 12 amino acids. The germline gives CDR1 SQVTM, CDR2 ANQGSEA. Here the CDR3 DNA reads TGCAGCGTTGGGCCCCTCGGGGAGACCCAGTACTTC. This encodes CSVGPLGETQYF.

J is TRBJ2-1 and V is TRBV9; 7 bases map to TRBD1. Germline-derived CDR1 and CDR2 are SGDLS and YYNGEE. Losses at the gene ends were 5 bases for V and 0 bases for J; bases not matched to a gene: 5. The CDR3 spans 15 residues. The DNA for the CDR3 is TGTGCCAGCAGTCAAGGGGGCTCCTCCTACAATGAGCAGTTCTTC. It encodes CASSQGGSSYNEQFF.

The chain employs TRBV10-3 and TRBJ2-7, with a weak D call TRBD2 (5 bases). This CDR3 region has 16 residues. Trimming took off 6 bases at V and 0 bases at J, with 18 bases between the two ends. Per the germline V gene, CDR1 is ENHRY and CDR2 is SYGVKD. The CDR3 here is CAIRGVDGTSSYEQYF. The CDR3 DNA follows: TGTGCCATCAGGGGAGTAGACGGAACCTCCTCCTACGAGCAGTACTTC.

The CDR3 DNA reads as TGTGCCAGCAGTTTCGGGGGTGGCTACACCTTC. Protein sequence: CASSFGGGYTF. This chain connects TRBV12-3 or TRBV12-4 to TRBJ1-2; tentative D call: TRBD1 (5 bases). This CDR3 is built from 11 residues. V lost 3 bases, J lost 7 bases, and 6 bases lay in between.

This chain links TRBV5-4 with TRBJ1-1; 7 bases are shared with TRBD1. The ends lost 4 bases at V and 6 bases at J; junction bases unmatched: 12. CDR1 is SGHNT, CDR2 YYREEE, per germline (reference sequence). There are 15 residues in the CDR3. The CDR3 DNA sequence: TGTGCCAGCAGCGCGGCGTCGCAGGGGGTTGCTGAAGCTTTCTTT. It is translated as CASSAASQGVAEAFF.

This clone was detected a few times. The chain recombines TRBV4-1 with TRBJ2-7; 8 positions match TRBD2. CDR3 length: 15 amino acids. Germline CDR1 reads MGHRA; CDR2 reads YSYEKL. The trim removed 4 bases at V and 0 bases at J, leaving 5 bases unmatched. Here the CDR3 reads CASSLGGGSSYEQYF. The DNA of the CDR3 is TGCGCCAGCAGCCTTGGCGGGGGGAGCTCCTACGAGCAGTACTTC.

The DNA for the CDR3 is TGTGCCAGCAGCTCGGGACTAGCGGGAGGTCTTGGGGAGCTGTTTTTT. It is translated as CASSSGLAGGLGELFF. The chain uses TRBV5-4 and TRBJ2-2; 15 bases are shared with TRBD2. The CDR3 is made up of 16 amino acids. Germline lookup yields CDR1 SGHNT and CDR2 YYREEE (reference sequence). V shed 3 bases and J 8 bases; nucleotides not matched to a gene: 5.

The chain is built from TRBV6-5 and TRBJ2-3, with TRBD1 matching 9 bases. This CDR3 has 15 residues. V was clipped by 7 bases and J by 3 bases; unmatched bases: 8. The germline gives CDR1 MNHEY, CDR2 SVGAGI. CDR3 region: CASTWGQGSTDTQYF. The CDR3 DNA reads TGTGCCAGCACTTGGGGACAGGGTAGTACAGATACGCAGTATTTT.

The chain has TRBV5-1 and TRBJ1-1, with D uncertain. This CDR3 is 15 amino acids long. CDR1 SGHRS and CDR2 YFSETQ come from the germline V gene. The V and J ends lost 0 bases and 3 bases respectively, with 12 bases between them. This CDR3 is CASSLGLAGDTEAFF. In DNA, the CDR3 is TGCGCCAGCAGCTTGGGGCTAGCCGGGGACACTGAAGCTTTCTTT.

As DNA, the CDR3 is TGTGCCAGCTCACCACTAGGTACAGTCTCCTATAATTCACCCCTCCACTTT. This translates into CASSPLGTVSYNSPLHF. This chain uses TRBV18 with TRBJ1-6; D remains ambiguous. The CDR3 runs 17 residues. Germline V gene data show CDR1 as KGHSH and CDR2 as LQKENI. The V gene lost 1 base and the J gene lost 0 bases, with 10 bases spanning the gap. The entire variable domain, with the rest obtained from reference TRBV18 and TRBJ1-6, is as follows: NAGVMQNPRHLVRRRGQEARLRCSPMKGHSHVYWYRQLPEEGLKFMVYLQKENIIDESGMPKERFSAEFPKEGPSILRIQQVVRGDSAAYFCASSPLGTVSYNSPLHFGNGTRLTVT.

This clone was seen a single time. This chain uses TRBV30 with TRBJ2-1, with 8 nucleotides matching TRBD1. Per germline, CDR1 GTSNPN and CDR2 SVGIG (reference sequence). The CDR3 has 20 amino acids. V lost 0 bases and J lost 2; bases outside the gene matches: 18. The CDR3 DNA is TGTGCCTGGAGTGTTAGGGAGGCCGCGACCGGGACAGGTCCCTACAATGAGCAGTTCTTC. It codes for CAWSVREAATGTGPYNEQFF.

This chain uses TRBV6-4 with TRBJ1-2, with 7 nucleotides matching TRBD1. The CDR3 is 17 amino acids. V was clipped by 2 bases and J by 0 bases; unmatched bases: 9. CDR1 is MRHNA and CDR2 is SNTAGT in the germline V gene. Written as DNA, the CDR3 is TGTGCCAGCAGTGACGATGGCAGGGGGGCCCCTAACTATGGCTACACCTTC. This codes for CASSDDGRGAPNYGYTF.

The chain has TRBV7-2 and TRBJ2-7, with D possibly matching TRBD1 (5 bases). Trimming took 6 bases from V and 3 from J, leaving 15 bases between them. The germline gives CDR1 SGHTA, CDR2 FQGNSA. The CDR3 spans 14 residues. This CDR3 reads CASSRRSGNYEQYF. The DNA of the CDR3 is TGTGCCAGCAGTCGTAGGTCAGGGAACTACGAGCAGTACTTC.

The rearrangement joins TRBV27 to TRBJ2-1, with 9 bases that match TRBD2. This CDR3 is built from 16 residues. CDR1 is MNHEY, CDR2 SMNVEV, per germline (reference sequence). Trimming at V came to 6 bases and at J to 5 bases, leaving 11 bases not matched to a gene. The CDR3 sequence is CASSLPASGAHNEQFF. CDR3 in DNA: TGTGCCAGCAGCCTCCCGGCTAGCGGGGCCCACAATGAGCAGTTCTTC.

This chain links TRBV5-6 with TRBJ1-2; 10 bases match TRBD1. V shed 4 bases, J shed 1 base, and the junction held 16 bases outside the gene matches. The germline gives CDR1 SGHDT, CDR2 YYEEEE. The CDR3 contains 19 residues. CDR3: CASSPVVGTGAIFNYGYTF. The CDR3 DNA is TGTGCCAGCAGCCCCGTAGTCGGGACAGGGGCTATCTTTAACTATGGCTACACCTTC.

The chain is built from TRBV3-1 (or the pseudogene TRBV3-2) and TRBJ2-2, with TRBD2 identical over 14 bases. Germline values: CDR1 LGHDT, CDR2 YNNKEL (reference sequence). Unmatched junction bases numbered 9, after V lost 4 bases and J lost 2 bases. CDR3 length: 19 amino acids. CDR3 DNA sequence: TGTGCCAGCAGCCGATGGACTAGCGGGGGGAAACTAAACACCGGGGAGCTGTTTTTT. Its protein is CASSRWTSGGKLNTGELFF.